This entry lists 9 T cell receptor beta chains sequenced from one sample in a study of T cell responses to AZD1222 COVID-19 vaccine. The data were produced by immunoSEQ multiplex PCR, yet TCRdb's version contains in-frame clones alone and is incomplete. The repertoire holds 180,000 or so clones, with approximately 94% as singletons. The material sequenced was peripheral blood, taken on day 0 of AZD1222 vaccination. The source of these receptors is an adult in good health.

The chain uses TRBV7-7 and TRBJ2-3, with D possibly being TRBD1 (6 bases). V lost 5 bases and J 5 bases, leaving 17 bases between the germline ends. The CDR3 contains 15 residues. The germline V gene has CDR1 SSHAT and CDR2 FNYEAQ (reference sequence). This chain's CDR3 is CASSRGTKRGDTQYF. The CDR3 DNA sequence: TGTGCCAGCAGCCGAGGGACAAAACGGGGAGATACGCAGTATTTT.

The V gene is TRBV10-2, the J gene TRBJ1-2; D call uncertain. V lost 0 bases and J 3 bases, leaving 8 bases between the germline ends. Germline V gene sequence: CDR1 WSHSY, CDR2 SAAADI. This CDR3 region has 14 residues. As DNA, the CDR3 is TGCGCCAGCAGTGAGTCCCCCCCCGACTATGGCTACACCTTC. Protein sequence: CASSESPPDYGYTF.

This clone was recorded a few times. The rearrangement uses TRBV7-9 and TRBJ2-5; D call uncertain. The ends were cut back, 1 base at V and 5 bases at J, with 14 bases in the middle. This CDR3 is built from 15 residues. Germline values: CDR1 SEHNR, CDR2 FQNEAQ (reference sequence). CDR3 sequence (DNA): TGTGCCAGCAGCTTAGAGTCCCTGAGTAGGGAGACCCAGTACTTC. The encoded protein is CASSLESLSRETQYF.

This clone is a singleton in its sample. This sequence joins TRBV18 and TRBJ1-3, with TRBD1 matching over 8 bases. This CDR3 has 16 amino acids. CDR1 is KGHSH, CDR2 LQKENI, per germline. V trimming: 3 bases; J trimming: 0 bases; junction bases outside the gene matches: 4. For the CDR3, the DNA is TGTGCCAGCTCACCTGACAGGGGATCCTCTGGAAACACCATATATTTT. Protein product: CASSPDRGSSGNTIYF.

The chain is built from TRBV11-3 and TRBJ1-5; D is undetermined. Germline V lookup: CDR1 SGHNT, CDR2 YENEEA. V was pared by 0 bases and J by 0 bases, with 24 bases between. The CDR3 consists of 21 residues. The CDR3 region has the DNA TGTGCCAGCAGCTTAGAGGCCCGGGTAGTACCGAAATTGTATAGCAATCAGCCCCAGCATTTT. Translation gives CASSLEARVVPKLYSNQPQHF. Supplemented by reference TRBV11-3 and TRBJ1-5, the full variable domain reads EAGVVQSPRYKIIEKKQPVAFWCNPISGHNTLYWYLQNLGQGPELLIRYENEEAVDDSQLPKDRFSAERLKGVDSTLKIQPAELGDSAVYLCASSLEARVVPKLYSNQPQHFGDGTRLSIL.

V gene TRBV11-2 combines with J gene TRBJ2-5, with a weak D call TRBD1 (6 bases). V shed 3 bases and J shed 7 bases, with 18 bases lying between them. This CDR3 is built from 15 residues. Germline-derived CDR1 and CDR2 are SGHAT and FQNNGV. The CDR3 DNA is TGTGCCAGCAGCTTGGGGGCAGATCGCGAGGGGACCCAGTACTTC. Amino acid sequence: CASSLGADREGTQYF.

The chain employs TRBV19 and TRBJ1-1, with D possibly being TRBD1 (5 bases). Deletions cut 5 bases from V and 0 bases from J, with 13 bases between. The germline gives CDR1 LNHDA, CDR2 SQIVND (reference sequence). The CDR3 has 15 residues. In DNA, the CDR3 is TGTGCCAGTAGTTTCAGGGACGGACTGAACACTGAAGCTTTCTTT. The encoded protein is CASSFRDGLNTEAFF.

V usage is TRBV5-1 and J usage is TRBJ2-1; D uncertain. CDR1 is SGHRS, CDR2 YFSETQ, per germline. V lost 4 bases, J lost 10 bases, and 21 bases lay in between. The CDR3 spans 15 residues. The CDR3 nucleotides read TGCGCCAGCAGCACGGGCCCTCAATTGGCGTGGGAGCAGTTCTTC. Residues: CASSTGPQLAWEQFF.

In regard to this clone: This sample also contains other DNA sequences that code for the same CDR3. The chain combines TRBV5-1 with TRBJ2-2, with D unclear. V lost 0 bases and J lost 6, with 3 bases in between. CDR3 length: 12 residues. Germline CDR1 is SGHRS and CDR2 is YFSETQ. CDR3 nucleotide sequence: TGCGCCAGCAGCTTGGGCCCCGGGGAGCTGTTTTTT. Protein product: CASSLGPGELFF.